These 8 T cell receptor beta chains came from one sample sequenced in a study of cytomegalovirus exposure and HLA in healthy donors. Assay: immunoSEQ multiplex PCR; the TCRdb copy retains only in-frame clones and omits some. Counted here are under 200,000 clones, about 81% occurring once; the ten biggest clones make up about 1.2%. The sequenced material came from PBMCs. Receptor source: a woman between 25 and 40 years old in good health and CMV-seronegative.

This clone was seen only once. The CDR3 is CASSLGQGAYSTEAFF. CDR3 sequence (DNA): TGTGCCAGCAGCCTGGGACAGGGGGCATATTCCACTGAAGCTTTCTTT. The chain uses TRBV11-3 and TRBJ1-1; 12 bases fit TRBD1. Per the germline V gene, CDR1 is SGHNT and CDR2 is YENEEA. V gave up 5 bases and J gave up 4 bases; unmatched junction bases: 8. CDR3 size: 16 residues.

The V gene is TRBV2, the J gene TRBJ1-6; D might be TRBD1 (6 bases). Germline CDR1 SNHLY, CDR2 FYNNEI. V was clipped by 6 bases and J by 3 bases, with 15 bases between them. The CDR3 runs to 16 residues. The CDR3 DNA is TGTGCCAGCAGCTATGGACAGACCAGCTATAATTCACCCCTCCACTTT. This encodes CASSYGQTSYNSPLHF. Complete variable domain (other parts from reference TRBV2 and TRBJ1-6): EPEVTQTPSHQVTQMGQEVILRCVPISNHLYFYWYRQILGQKVEFLVSFYNNEISEKSEIFDDQFSVERPDGSNFTLKIRSTKLEDSAMYFCASSYGQTSYNSPLHFGNGTRLTVT.

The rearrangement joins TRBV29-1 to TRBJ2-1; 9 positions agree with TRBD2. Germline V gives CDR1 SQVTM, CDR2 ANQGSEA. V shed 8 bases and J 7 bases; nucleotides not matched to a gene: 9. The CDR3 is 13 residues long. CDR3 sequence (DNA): TGCAGCCAGCAAGCGGGAGGTGCTAATGAGCAGTTCTTC. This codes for CSQQAGGANEQFF.

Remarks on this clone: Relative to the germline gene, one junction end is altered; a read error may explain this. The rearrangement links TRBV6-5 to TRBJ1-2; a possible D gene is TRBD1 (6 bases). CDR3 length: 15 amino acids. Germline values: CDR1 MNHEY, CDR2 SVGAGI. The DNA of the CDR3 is TGTGCCAGCAGTAACTCTTTGCAGGGGTCCTATGGCTACACCTTC. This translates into CASSNSLQGSYGYTF.

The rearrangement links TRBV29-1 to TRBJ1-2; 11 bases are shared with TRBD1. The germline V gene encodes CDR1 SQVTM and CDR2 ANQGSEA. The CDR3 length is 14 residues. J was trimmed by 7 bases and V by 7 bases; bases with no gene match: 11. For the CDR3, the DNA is TGCAGCGGCGGGGACAGGGGGGGTTGGGTTGGCTACACCTTC. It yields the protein CSGGDRGGWVGYTF.

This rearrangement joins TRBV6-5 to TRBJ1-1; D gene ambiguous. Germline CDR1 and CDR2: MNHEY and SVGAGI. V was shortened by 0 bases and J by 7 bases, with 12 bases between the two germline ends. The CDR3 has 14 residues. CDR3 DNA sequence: TGTGCCAGCAGTTACTCTTCGCGTTTAGATGAAGCTTTCTTT. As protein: CASSYSSRLDEAFF.

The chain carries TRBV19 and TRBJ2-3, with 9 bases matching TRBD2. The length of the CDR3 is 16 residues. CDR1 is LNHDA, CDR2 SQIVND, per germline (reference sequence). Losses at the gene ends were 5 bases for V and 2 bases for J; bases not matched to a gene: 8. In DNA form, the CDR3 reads TGTGCCAGTAGTTCCCGGAGCGGGAGGCTCACAGATACGCAGTATTTT. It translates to CASSSRSGRLTDTQYF. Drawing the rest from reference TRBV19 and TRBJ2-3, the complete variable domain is DGGITQSPKYLFRKEGQNVTLSCEQNLNHDAMYWYRQDPGQGLRLIYYSQIVNDFQKGDIAEGYSVSREKKESFPLTVTSAQKNPTAFYLCASSSRSGRLTDTQYFGPGTRLTVL.

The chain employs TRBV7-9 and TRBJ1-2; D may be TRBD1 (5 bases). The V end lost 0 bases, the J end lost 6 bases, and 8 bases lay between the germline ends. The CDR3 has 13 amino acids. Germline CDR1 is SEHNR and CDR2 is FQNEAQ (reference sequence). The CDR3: CASSLAGGNGYTF. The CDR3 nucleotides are TGTGCCAGCAGCTTAGCCGGGGGGAATGGCTACACCTTC.